This TCR beta chain appears in the sequencing data of a study of shared clonotypes between healthy human individuals. Germline V gene data show CDR1 as SEHNR and CDR2 as FQNEAQ (reference sequence). The V and J ends lost 5 bases and 9 bases, in that order; junction bases with no gene match: 4. The CDR3 consists of 11 residues. The material for each subset, its genomic DNA, was split evenly across several immunoSEQ plates. TCRdb's table, derived via immunoSEQ multiplex PCR, lists solely in-frame clones and lacks some. Seen here are some 2,500,000 clones, 93% observed once, and the top ten hold 0.36%. Sequencing input: naive CD4+ T cells from PBMCs. Subset defined: CD45RA+ positively selected. The source is a man between 18 and 35 years old in good health. Some clones in this sample may be carry-over from other donors' samples. The V call is TRBV7-9, the J call TRBJ2-7, with 7 bases identical to TRBD2. The CDR3 here is CASSAGGVQYF. DNA for the CDR3: TGTGCCAGCAGCGCTGGGGGGGTGCAGTACTTC.